This TCR beta chain derives from a study of T-cell reconstitution after alpha-beta-depleted transplantation in children. TCRbeta library construction was performed incorporating unique molecular identifiers. TCRdb called the PCR reads again in MiXCR, with one record for every CDR3 protein. Here the sample spans nearly 550,000 distinct CDR3 sequences, about 18% being singletons. V trimming: 9 bases; J trimming: 1 base; junction bases outside the gene matches: 5. The CDR3 contains 15 residues. From germline, CDR1 is SEHNR and CDR2 FQNEAQ (reference sequence). The V call is TRBV7-9, the J call TRBJ2-1, with 11 bases fitting TRBD2. This specimen was PBMCs from the stem cell graft donor, taken from the stem cell graft. The receptor was derived from a human donor who donated a stem cell graft to a child with acute lymphoblastic leukemia. CDR3 coding DNA: TGTGCCAGTTGGGGGACTAGCGGATCCTACAATGAGCAGTTCTTC. It yields the protein CASWGTSGSYNEQFF.